This T cell receptor beta chain was recovered during a study of liver allograft versus peripheral blood T cells. Study information: The authors compared T cell receptor repertoires in transplanted livers with recipients' peripheral blood repertoires.

This clonotype was found a few times. As yet, its antigen is unknown. General study points: Within liver allografts, T cell receptor repertoires were reportedly different from those in peripheral blood.

V lost 6 bases and J lost 7; bases outside the gene matches: 5. CDR3 length: 13 amino acids. Germline lookup yields CDR1 WNHNN and CDR2 SYGVQD (reference sequence). In TCRdb, the reads were re-called with MiXCR into one record per CDR3 protein. The data hold around 2,600 distinct CDR3 sequences, with 15% to 17% observed a single time. This rearrangement joins TRBV10-1 to TRBJ1-5, with 8 bases lining up with TRBD1. The clonotype was recovered from a human patient who had a liver transplant. Some T cells may have originated in the graft donor. The CDR3 DNA follows: TGCGCCAGCAGAGCAGGGGGCCGGCAGCCCCAGCATTTT. Its translation: CASRAGGRQPQHF.